This TCR beta chain was documented in a study of shared clonotypes between healthy human individuals. The CDR3 has 16 residues. V gave up 4 bases and J gave up 8 bases, with 23 bases separating them. The germline V gene has CDR1 GTSNPN and CDR2 SVGIG (reference sequence). Across several immunoSEQ plates, the genomic DNA of each subset was split evenly. The table came from immunoSEQ multiplex PCR; TCRdb's copy has only in-frame clones and leaves some out. This sample has approximately 1,000,000 clones, with 75% to 80% found just once. A word on this clone: The antigen remains undetermined.

Overall study findings and caveats: The study sampled only blood, and tissue repertoires likely differ.

The TCR was taken from a man between 18 and 29 years old in good health. Some clones in this sample may be carry-over from other donors' samples. The chain joins TRBV30 to TRBJ1-4; no definite D call. The sample consisted of memory CD4+ T cells from PBMCs. Subset specified: CD45RA-negative fraction. CDR3 nucleotides: TGTGCCTGGATCTACGACCCAGACACGTCCTTCGAAAAACTGTTTTTT. The encoded protein is CAWIYDPDTSFEKLFF.